This TCR beta chain appears in the sequencing data of a study of T cell repertoires in cytomegalovirus infection. Study-wide results and limits: HLA-C-restricted, CMV-specific TCR beta clonotypes were dominant ex vivo.

Comment on this clonotype: Antigen specificity is unknown.

TCRdb independently ran MiXCR on the reads; one entry per CDR3 protein. The sample has about 260,000 distinct CDR3 sequences, around 13% seen once. V shed 4 bases and J shed 4 bases, with 17 bases lying between them. Germline CDR1 SGHRS, CDR2 YFSETQ. The CDR3 contains 16 residues. This clonotype was sampled from a human donor in good health (CMV status not recorded). Some clones in this sample may be carry-over from other donors' samples. Source material: PBMCs. The V and J genes are TRBV5-1 and TRBJ2-2, with D possibly matching TRBD1 (5 bases). Here the CDR3 DNA reads TGCGCCAGCAGCCTCCCAGCTACAGGATCCACCGGGGAGCTGTTTTTT. It is translated as CASSLPATGSTGELFF.